This entry features one TCR beta chain sequence. Germline CDR1 is MNHNS and CDR2 is SASEGT. The CDR3 is 16 amino acids. Trimming cost V 6 bases and J 0 bases, with 17 bases left between them. This record comes from a study of CD8 T cells in Susac syndrome. After extraction with the RNeasy kit, 0.5 to 1 ug of the RNA was reverse transcribed using random hexamers. TCRdb redid the calling of the immunoSEQ multiplex PCR reads with MiXCR, one entry per CDR3 protein. The sample has about 300,000 distinct CDR3 sequences, almost 85% seen once. The clonotype comes from a human donor with multiple sclerosis. Sequencing used CD8+ T cells from PBMCs. The chain joins TRBV6-1 to TRBJ1-1, with D possibly TRBD1 on 5 matching bases. In DNA form, the CDR3 reads TGTGCCAGCAGGACATTCCCCTCGGGGGTGAACACTGAAGCTTTCTTT. The encoded protein is CASRTFPSGVNTEAFF.